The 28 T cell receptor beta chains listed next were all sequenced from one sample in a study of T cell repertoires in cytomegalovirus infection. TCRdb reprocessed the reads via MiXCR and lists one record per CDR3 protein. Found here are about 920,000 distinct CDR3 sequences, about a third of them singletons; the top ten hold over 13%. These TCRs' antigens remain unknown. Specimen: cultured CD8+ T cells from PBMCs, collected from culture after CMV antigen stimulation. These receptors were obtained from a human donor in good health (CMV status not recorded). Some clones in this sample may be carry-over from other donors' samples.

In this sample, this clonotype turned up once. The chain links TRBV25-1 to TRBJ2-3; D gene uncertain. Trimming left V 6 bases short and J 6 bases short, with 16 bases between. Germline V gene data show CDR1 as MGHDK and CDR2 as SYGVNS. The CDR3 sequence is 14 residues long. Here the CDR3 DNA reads TGTGCCAGCAGGGGATCCTTATACCACGATACGCAGTATTTT. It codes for CASRGSLYHDTQYF. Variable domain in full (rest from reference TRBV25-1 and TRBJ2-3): EADIYQTPRYLVIGTGKKITLECSQTMGHDKMYWYQQDPGMELHLIHYSYGVNSTEKGDLSSESTVSRIRTEHFPLTLESARPSHTSQYLCASRGSLYHDTQYFGPGTRLTVL.

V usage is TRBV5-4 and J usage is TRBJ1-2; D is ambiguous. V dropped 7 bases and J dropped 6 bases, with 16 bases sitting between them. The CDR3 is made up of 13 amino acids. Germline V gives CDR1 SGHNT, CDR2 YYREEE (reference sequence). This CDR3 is CASASLTPHGYTF. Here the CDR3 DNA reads TGTGCCAGCGCCAGCCTCACCCCCCATGGCTACACCTTC.

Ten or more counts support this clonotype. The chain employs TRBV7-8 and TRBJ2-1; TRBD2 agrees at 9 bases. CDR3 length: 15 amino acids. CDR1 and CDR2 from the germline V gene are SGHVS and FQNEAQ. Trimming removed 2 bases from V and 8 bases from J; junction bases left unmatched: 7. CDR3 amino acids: CASSLLAGGPYEQFF. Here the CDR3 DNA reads TGTGCCAGCAGCTTACTTGCGGGGGGGCCCTATGAGCAGTTCTTC.

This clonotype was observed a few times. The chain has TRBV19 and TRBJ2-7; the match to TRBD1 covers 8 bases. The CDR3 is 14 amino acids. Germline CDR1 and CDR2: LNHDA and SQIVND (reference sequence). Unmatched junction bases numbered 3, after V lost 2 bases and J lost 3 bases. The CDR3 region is CASSIKDRVYEQYF. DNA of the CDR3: TGTGCCAGTAGTATAAAGGACAGGGTCTACGAGCAGTACTTC.

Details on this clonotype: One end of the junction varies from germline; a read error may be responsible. CDR3 DNA: TGTGCCAGCAGCTTAGTAGGCTTGTCAGGTATTAAAAACATCCAGTACTTC. It encodes CASSLVGLSGIKNIQYF. The V and J genes are TRBV7-9 and TRBJ2-4; D is unresolved. The CDR3 runs 17 residues. Germline CDR1 is SEHNR and CDR2 is FQNEAQ (reference sequence).

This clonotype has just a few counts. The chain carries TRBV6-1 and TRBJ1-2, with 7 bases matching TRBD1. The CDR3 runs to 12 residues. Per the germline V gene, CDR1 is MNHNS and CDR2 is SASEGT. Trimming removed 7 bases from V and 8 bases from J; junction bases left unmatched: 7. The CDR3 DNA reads TGTGCCAGCAAACAAACAGGGGACGGCTACACCTTC. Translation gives CASKQTGDGYTF.

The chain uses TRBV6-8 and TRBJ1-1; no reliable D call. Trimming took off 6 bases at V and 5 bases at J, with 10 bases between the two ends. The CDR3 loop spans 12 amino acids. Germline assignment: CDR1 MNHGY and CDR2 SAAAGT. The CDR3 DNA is TGTGCCAGCAGACCCTATGGGACTGAAGCTTTCTTT. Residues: CASRPYGTEAFF.

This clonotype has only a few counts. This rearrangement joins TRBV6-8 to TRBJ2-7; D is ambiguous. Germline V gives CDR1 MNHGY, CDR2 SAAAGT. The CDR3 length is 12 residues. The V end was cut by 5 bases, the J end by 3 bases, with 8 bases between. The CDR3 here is CASSASGYEQYF. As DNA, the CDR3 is TGTGCCAGCAGTGCTTCGGGCTACGAGCAGTACTTC.

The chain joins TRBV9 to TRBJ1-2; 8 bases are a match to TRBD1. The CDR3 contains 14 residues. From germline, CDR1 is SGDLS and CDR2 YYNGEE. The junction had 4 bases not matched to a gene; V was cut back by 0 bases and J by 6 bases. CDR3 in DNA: TGTGCCAGCAGCGTAGTCGGGACAGGTAATGGCTACACCTTC. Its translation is CASSVVGTGNGYTF.

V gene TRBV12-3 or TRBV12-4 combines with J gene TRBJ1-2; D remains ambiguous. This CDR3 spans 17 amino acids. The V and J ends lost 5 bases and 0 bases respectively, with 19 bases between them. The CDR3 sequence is CASSPNSVRIPNYGYTF. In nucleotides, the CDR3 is TGTGCCAGCAGTCCCAATTCCGTTCGGATACCTAACTATGGCTACACCTTC.

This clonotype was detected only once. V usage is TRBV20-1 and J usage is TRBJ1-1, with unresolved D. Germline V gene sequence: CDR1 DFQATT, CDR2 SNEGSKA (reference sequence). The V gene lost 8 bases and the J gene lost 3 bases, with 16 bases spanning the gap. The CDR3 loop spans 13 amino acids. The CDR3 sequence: CSTPQKWDTEAFF. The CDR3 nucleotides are TGCAGTACCCCCCAAAAATGGGACACTGAAGCTTTCTTT.

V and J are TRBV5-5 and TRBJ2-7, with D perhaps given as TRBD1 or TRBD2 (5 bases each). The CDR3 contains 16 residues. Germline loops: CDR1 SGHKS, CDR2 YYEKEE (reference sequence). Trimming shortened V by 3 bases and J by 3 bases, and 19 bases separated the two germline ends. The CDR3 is CASSSQSSGGFYEQYF. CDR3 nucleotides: TGTGCCAGCAGCTCCCAGTCAAGTGGGGGATTCTACGAGCAGTACTTC.

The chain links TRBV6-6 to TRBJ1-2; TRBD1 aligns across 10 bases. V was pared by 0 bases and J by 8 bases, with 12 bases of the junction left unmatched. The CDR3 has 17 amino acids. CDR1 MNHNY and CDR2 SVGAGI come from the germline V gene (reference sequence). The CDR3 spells CASSYSNFDRGPRGYTF. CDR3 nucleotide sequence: TGTGCCAGCAGTTACTCGAACTTTGACAGGGGGCCGAGGGGCTACACCTTC.

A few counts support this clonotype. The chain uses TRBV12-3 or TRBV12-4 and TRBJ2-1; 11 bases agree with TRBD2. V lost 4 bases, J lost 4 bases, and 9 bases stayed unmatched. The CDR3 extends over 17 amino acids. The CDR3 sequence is CASSSFWTSGFYNEQFF. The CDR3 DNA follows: TGTGCCAGCAGTTCATTTTGGACTAGCGGGTTTTACAATGAGCAGTTCTTC.

Written as DNA, the CDR3 is TGTGCCAGCAGTCCGGGGTTCGAATATGGCTACACCTTC. It translates to CASSPGFEYGYTF. The V call is TRBV5-5, the J call TRBJ1-2; no clear D gene. Germline V gives CDR1 SGHKS, CDR2 YYEKEE (reference sequence). Trimming pared 5 bases from V and 5 bases from J, leaving 13 bases between. There are 13 residues in the CDR3.

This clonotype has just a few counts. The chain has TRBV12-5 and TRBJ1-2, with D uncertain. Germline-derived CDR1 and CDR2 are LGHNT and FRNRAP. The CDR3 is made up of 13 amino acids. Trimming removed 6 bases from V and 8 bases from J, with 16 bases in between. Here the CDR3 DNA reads TGTGCTAGTGGCGAACACCTCGGTGGGGGCTACACCTTC. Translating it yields CASGEHLGGGYTF.

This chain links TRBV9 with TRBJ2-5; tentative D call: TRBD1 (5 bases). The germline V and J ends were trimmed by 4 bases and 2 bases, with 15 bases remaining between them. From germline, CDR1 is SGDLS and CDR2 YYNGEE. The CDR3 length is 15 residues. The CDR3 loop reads CASSLTTDVQETQYF. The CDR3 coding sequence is TGTGCCAGCAGCCTAACGACAGACGTACAAGAGACCCAGTACTTC.

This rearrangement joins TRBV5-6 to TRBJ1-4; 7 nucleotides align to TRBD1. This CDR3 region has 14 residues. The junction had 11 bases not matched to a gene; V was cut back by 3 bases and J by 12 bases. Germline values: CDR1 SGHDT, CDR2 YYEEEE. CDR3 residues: CASSSGTASAQLFF. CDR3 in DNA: TGTGCCAGCAGCTCCGGGACAGCCAGCGCACAACTGTTTTTT.

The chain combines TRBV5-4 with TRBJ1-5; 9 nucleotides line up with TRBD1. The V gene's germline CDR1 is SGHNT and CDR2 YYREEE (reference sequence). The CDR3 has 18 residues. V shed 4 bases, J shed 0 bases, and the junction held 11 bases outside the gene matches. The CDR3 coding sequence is TGTGCCAGCAGCGTCACAGGACAGGGGATTTATAGCAATCAGCCCCAGCATTTT. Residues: CASSVTGQGIYSNQPQHF. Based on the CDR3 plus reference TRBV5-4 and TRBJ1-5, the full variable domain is ETGVTQSPTHLIKTRGQQVTLRCSSQSGHNTVSWYQQALGQGPQFIFQYYREEENGRGNFPPRFSGLQFPNYSSELNVNALELDDSALYLCASSVTGQGIYSNQPQHFGDGTRLSIL.

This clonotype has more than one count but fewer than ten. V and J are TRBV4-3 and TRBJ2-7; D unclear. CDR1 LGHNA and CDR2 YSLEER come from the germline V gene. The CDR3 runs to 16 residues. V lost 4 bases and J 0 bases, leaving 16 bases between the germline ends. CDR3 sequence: CASSPRVEGRSYEQYV. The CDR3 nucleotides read TGCGCCAGCAGCCCAAGGGTAGAAGGACGCTCCTACGAGCAGTACGTC.

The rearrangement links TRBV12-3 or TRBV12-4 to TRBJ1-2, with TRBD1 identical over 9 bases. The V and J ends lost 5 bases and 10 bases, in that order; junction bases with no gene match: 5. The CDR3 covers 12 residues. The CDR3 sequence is CASSPRTGDYTF. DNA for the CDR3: TGTGCCAGCAGTCCCCGGACAGGGGACTACACCTTC.

CDR3 residues: CASSQEFLAGADKYF. The CDR3 region has the DNA TGTGCCAGCAGCCAAGAATTCCTAGCGGGGGCCGACAAGTACTTC. The chain is built from TRBV4-2 and TRBJ2-7, with 10 bases fitting TRBD2. Germline V lookup: CDR1 LGHNA, CDR2 YNFKEQ. The CDR3 covers 15 residues. V shed 0 bases and J 11 bases; nucleotides not matched to a gene: 10.

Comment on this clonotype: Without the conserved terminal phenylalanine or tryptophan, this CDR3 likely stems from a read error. CDR3 amino acids: CASSLVGQGSVIYGYTL. DNA of the CDR3: TGTGCCAGCAGCTTAGTAGGACAGGGGTCGGTAATCTATGGCTACACCTTG. This chain uses TRBV7-6 with TRBJ1-2, with 9 bases identical to TRBD1. The CDR3 is 17 amino acids. Per the germline V gene, CDR1 is SGHVS and CDR2 is FNYEAQ. With V trimmed by 1 base and J by 4 bases, 10 bases remained unmatched.

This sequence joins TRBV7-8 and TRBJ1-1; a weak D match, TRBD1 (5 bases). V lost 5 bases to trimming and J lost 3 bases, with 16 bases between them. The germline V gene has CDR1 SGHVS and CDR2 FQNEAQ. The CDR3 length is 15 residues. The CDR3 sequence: CASSLYGTADTEAFF. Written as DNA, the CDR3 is TGTGCCAGCAGCCTTTATGGGACGGCGGACACTGAAGCTTTCTTT.

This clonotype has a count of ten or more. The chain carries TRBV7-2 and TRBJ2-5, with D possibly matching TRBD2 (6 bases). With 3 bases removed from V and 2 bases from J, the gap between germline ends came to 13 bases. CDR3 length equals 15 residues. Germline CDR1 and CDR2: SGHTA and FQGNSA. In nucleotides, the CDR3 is TGTGCCAGCAGCTTCTCACGGGGGATACAAGAGACCCAGTACTTC. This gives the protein CASSFSRGIQETQYF.

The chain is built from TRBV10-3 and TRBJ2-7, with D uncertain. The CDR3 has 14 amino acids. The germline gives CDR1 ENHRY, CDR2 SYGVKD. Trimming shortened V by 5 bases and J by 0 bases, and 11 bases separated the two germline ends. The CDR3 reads CAISHDGHSYEQYV. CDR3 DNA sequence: TGTGCCATCAGTCACGACGGCCACTCCTACGAGCAGTACGTC.

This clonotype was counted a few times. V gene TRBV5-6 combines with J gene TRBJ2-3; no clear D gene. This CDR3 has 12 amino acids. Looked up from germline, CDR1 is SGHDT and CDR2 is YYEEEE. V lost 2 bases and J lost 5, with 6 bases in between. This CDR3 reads CASSFREDTQYF. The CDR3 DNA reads TGTGCCAGCAGCTTCCGCGAAGATACGCAGTATTTT.

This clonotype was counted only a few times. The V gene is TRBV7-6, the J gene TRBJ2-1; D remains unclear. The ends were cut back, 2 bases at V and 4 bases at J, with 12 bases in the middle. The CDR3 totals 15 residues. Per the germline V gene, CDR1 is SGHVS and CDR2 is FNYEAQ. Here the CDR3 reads CASSLTPTQYNEQFF. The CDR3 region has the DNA TGTGCCAGCAGCTTAACCCCGACACAATACAATGAGCAGTTCTTC.